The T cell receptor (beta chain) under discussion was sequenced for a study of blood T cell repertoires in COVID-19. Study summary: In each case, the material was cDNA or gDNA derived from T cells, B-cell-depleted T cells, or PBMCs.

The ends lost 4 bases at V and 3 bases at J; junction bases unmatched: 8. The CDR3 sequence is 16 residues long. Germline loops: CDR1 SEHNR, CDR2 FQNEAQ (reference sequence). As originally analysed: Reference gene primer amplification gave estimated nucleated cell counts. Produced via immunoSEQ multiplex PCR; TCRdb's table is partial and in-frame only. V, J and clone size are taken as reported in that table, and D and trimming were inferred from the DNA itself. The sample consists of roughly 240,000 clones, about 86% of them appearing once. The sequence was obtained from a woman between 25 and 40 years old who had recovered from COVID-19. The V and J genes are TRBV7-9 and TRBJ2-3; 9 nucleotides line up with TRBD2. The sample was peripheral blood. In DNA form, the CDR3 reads TGTGCCAGCAGCTCTCGACTAGCGGTTGTGACAGATACGCAGTATTTT. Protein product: CASSSRLAVVTDTQYF.